The next 20 T cell receptor beta chains were all read from a single sample in a study of OX40 agonist ivuxolimab in advanced cancers. Profiled with immunoSEQ multiplex PCR; TCRdb holds only in-frame clones, not every one. Of tens of thousands of clones listed, more than 80% are singletons. This specimen consisted of CD4+ or CD8+ T cells sorted from blood, obtained in a trial of the OX40 agonist ivuxolimab. The receptors stem from an adult with an advanced solid tumor such as melanoma, head and neck, liver or kidney cancer.

The chain is built from TRBV12-5 and TRBJ2-4, with D tentatively TRBD2 (6 bases). Germline V gives CDR1 LGHNT, CDR2 FRNRAP. V lost 6 bases, J lost 8 bases, and 17 bases lay in between. The CDR3 extends over 14 amino acids. CDR3 sequence (DNA): TGTGCTAGTGGGGAGGGGAATCCGAGGGACATTCAGTACTTC. As protein: CASGEGNPRDIQYF.

The V and J genes are TRBV18 and TRBJ1-1; unclear D gene. V dropped 3 bases and J dropped 1 base, with 15 bases sitting between them. The germline CDR1 and CDR2 sequences are KGHSH and LQKENI. This CDR3 is built from 16 residues. This CDR3 reads CASSPLEAVTNTEAFF. The CDR3 coding sequence is TGTGCCAGCTCACCGCTCGAGGCGGTGACGAACACTGAAGCTTTCTTT.

V gene TRBV7-8 combines with J gene TRBJ1-3; no firm D call. The germline gives CDR1 SGHVS, CDR2 FQNEAQ. Between the trimmed V and J ends, which lost 0 bases and 0 bases, there was a span of 9 bases. CDR3 length: 16 residues. CDR3 loop: CASSLAAESSGNTIYF. The DNA for the CDR3 is TGTGCCAGCAGCTTAGCGGCAGAGAGCTCTGGAAACACCATATATTTT.

The chain is built from TRBV5-6 and TRBJ2-5, with TRBD2 identical over 12 bases. The J segment lost 5 bases and the V segment lost 1 base, leaving 3 bases of the junction unmatched. The CDR3 is 15 amino acids. Germline V gene sequence: CDR1 SGHDT, CDR2 YYEEEE. In nucleotides, the CDR3 is TGTGCCAGCAGCTTGACTAGCGGGGGGTACGAGACCCAGTACTTC. Its translation: CASSLTSGGYETQYF. The whole variable domain, remainder taken from reference TRBV5-6 and TRBJ2-5, is DAGVTQSPTHLIKTRGQQVTLRCSPKSGHDTVSWYQQALGQGPQFIFQYYEEEERQRGNFPDRFSGHQFPNYSSELNVNALLLGDSALYLCASSLTSGGYETQYFGPGTRLLVL.

The rearrangement uses TRBV7-2 and TRBJ1-4, with D tentatively TRBD1 (5 bases). Germline V CDR1 and CDR2: SGHTA, FQGNSA. V shed 2 bases and J shed 1 base, with 8 bases lying between them. The CDR3 sequence is 15 residues long. The CDR3 DNA follows: TGTGCCAGCAGCTTAAGGGGAGGAACTAATGAAAAACTGTTTTTT. This encodes CASSLRGGTNEKLFF.

The J gene is TRBJ2-7, the V gene TRBV21-1; TRBD1, as called in the table, went unchecked against the DNA. TRBV21-1 is deemed a pseudogene. CDR3 length: 13 residues. CDR3: CASSKERTDEQYF. In DNA, the CDR3 is TGTGCCAGCAGCAAAGAGAGAACAGACGAGCAGTACTTC.

The rearrangement links TRBV5-1 to TRBJ2-2; a weak D match, TRBD1 (7 bases). Germline CDR1 reads SGHRS; CDR2 reads YFSETQ. The CDR3 length is 14 residues. V dropped 3 bases and J dropped 7 bases, with 13 bases sitting between them. CDR3 sequence reads: CASSSSQGGGELFF. The CDR3 bases are TGCGCCAGCAGCTCCTCCCAGGGGGGCGGGGAGCTGTTTTTT.

The rearrangement joins TRBV5-5 to TRBJ1-3; D is unclear. Germline V gene sequence: CDR1 SGHKS, CDR2 YYEKEE (reference sequence). This CDR3 region has 11 residues. Trimming shortened V by 3 bases and J by 2 bases, and 0 bases separated the two germline ends. The CDR3 loop is CASSSGNTIYF. The DNA of the CDR3 is TGTGCCAGCAGCTCTGGAAACACCATATATTTT.

J is TRBJ2-3 and V is TRBV19; TRBD2 aligns across 8 bases. This CDR3 contains 15 residues. Germline V gene sequence: CDR1 LNHDA, CDR2 SQIVND (reference sequence). V was pared by 5 bases and J by 1 base, with 5 bases of the junction left unmatched. In DNA form, the CDR3 reads TGTGCCAGTAGTGCGTCACTAGCGGGCACAGATACGCAGTATTTT. Amino acids: CASSASLAGTDTQYF.

By proportion, this clone is medium-sized. The chain links TRBV4-1 to TRBJ1-2; weak D call: TRBD1 (6 bases). CDR1 and CDR2 (germline): MGHRA, YSYEKL. The CDR3 runs 14 residues. Trimming took off 2 bases at V and 8 bases at J, with 15 bases between the two ends. The DNA of the CDR3 is TGCGCCAGCAGCCAACCGGGGGCAGGGAAGGGCTACACCTTC. Residues: CASSQPGAGKGYTF.

This clone has only a few counts. The CDR3 coding sequence is TGCAGCGTTGAAGATGGACGTACACTTGAAGCTTTCTTT. Protein sequence: CSVEDGRTLEAFF. V is TRBV29-1 and J is TRBJ1-1; D unclear. The CDR3 consists of 13 residues. Germline CDR1 SQVTM, CDR2 ANQGSEA. V was clipped by 0 bases and J by 7 bases, with 12 bases between them.

The chain carries TRBV7-2 and TRBJ2-7; the match to TRBD2 covers 9 bases. V shed 5 bases and J 1 base; nucleotides not matched to a gene: 6. CDR1 and CDR2 (germline): SGHTA, FQGNSA. The CDR3 sequence is 15 residues long. The CDR3 spells CASSLTSGGSYEQYF. The CDR3 region has the DNA TGTGCCAGCAGCCTTACCAGCGGGGGGTCCTACGAGCAGTACTTC.

J is TRBJ2-2 and V is TRBV19, with 7 nucleotides matching TRBD1. The germline gives CDR1 LNHDA, CDR2 SQIVND (reference sequence). This CDR3 is built from 14 residues. J was trimmed by 2 bases and V by 10 bases; bases with no gene match: 7. CDR3 coding DNA: TGTGCCACCAGACAGGGATTTAACACCGGGGAGCTGTTTTTT. Translating gives CATRQGFNTGELFF.

This rearrangement joins TRBV5-1 to TRBJ1-6; weak D call: TRBD1 (5 bases). Germline lookup yields CDR1 SGHRS and CDR2 YFSETQ. The CDR3 length is 15 residues. The germline V and J ends were trimmed by 3 bases and 8 bases, with 15 bases remaining between them. The CDR3 protein is CASSSGGGIDSPLHF. CDR3 coding DNA: TGCGCCAGCAGCTCCGGGGGGGGAATTGATTCACCCCTCCACTTT.

The table lists this clone with a few counts. This chain connects TRBV5-1 to TRBJ2-3; 7 positions agree with TRBD2. V lost 0 bases to trimming and J lost 2 bases; unmatched junction nucleotides: 3. CDR3 size: 15 residues. Looked up from germline, CDR1 is SGHRS and CDR2 is YFSETQ. The CDR3, as DNA: TGCGCCAGCAGCTTGGAAAAGCGGGACACAGATACGCAGTATTTT. Its protein is CASSLEKRDTDTQYF.

V and J are TRBV6-1 and TRBJ1-6; 9 bases align to TRBD1. V was pared by 0 bases and J by 9 bases, with 3 bases of the junction left unmatched. This CDR3 region has 15 residues. CDR1 and CDR2 from the germline V gene are MNHNS and SASEGT. The CDR3 DNA reads TGTGCCAGCAGTGAAGCCTGGACAGGGGTTTCACCCCTCCACTTT. Translation: CASSEAWTGVSPLHF.

The gene calls are TRBV7-9 and TRBJ2-2, with unresolved D. Germline V gene lookup returns CDR1 SEHNR and CDR2 FQNEAQ (reference sequence). This CDR3 comprises 15 residues. With 7 bases removed from V and 5 bases from J, the gap between germline ends came to 17 bases. The CDR3 sequence: CASIGPGSGTGELFF. In DNA form, the CDR3 reads TGTGCCAGCATAGGACCAGGTAGTGGGACCGGGGAGCTGTTTTTT.

The chain uses TRBV10-3 and TRBJ1-2; D gene ambiguous. CDR3 length: 14 residues. V was clipped by 3 bases and J by 0 bases, with 8 bases between them. The V gene's germline CDR1 is ENHRY and CDR2 SYGVKD. The CDR3 nucleotides read TGTGCCATCAGTGACCCACAGTCTAACTATGGCTACACCTTC. Its protein product is CAISDPQSNYGYTF.

V and J are TRBV28 and TRBJ1-2; no clear D. Germline CDR1 MDHEN, CDR2 SYDVKM. V was pared by 3 bases and J by 3 bases, with 8 bases between. The CDR3 is 13 residues long. The CDR3 DNA is TGTGCCAGCAGTTTCGCCCAGCACTATGGCTACACCTTC. Translation gives CASSFAQHYGYTF.

This clone was observed once. The V and J genes are TRBV6-6 and TRBJ2-7; 13 positions agree with TRBD2. V shed 5 bases, J shed 4 bases, and the junction held 2 bases outside the gene matches. The CDR3 consists of 14 residues. Per the germline V gene, CDR1 is MNHNY and CDR2 is SVGAGI (reference sequence). DNA of the CDR3: TGTGCCAGCAGTACTAGCGGGGGGGTATACGAGCAGTACTTC. It codes for CASSTSGGVYEQYF.